These 5 T cell receptor beta chains were sequenced from one sample in a study of response to subunit inactivated influenza vaccine. TCRdb fed the RT-PCR reads into MiXCR, producing one record per CDR3 protein. The sample has fewer than 600,000 distinct CDR3 sequences, around 7.9% seen once. The source material was PBMCs from blood, sampled less than 30 months after vaccination. Receptors originate from a man in his fifties or sixties who received an inactivated influenza vaccine.

This clonotype was counted ten times or more. In DNA, the CDR3 is TGCAGTGCTACGGGGACCGGCGGGTACGAGCAGTACTTC. It specifies CSATGTGGYEQYF. The chain has TRBV20-1 and TRBJ2-7, with D perhaps being TRBD1 or TRBD2 (5 bases each). The V gene lost 4 bases and the J gene lost 4 bases, with 14 bases spanning the gap. This CDR3 contains 13 residues. Germline V gene data show CDR1 as DFQATT and CDR2 as SNEGSKA (reference sequence).

This clonotype was seen a handful of times. V and J are TRBV5-1 and TRBJ1-5; D is possibly TRBD1 (5 bases). The CDR3 runs 15 residues. The germline V gene encodes CDR1 SGHRS and CDR2 YFSETQ. V lost 4 bases and J 2 bases, leaving 13 bases between the germline ends. CDR3 DNA sequence: TGCGCCAGCAGCCTGGGACCATTAGGCAATCAGCCCCAGCATTTT. Translation: CASSLGPLGNQPQHF.

This clonotype came up a few times. The V and J genes are TRBV9 and TRBJ2-1; D is unresolved. This CDR3 region has 16 residues. Trimming took 0 bases from V and 0 from J, leaving 10 bases between them. CDR1 is SGDLS and CDR2 is YYNGEE in the germline V gene. The CDR3 protein is CASSVATASSYNEQFF. The CDR3, as DNA: TGTGCCAGCAGCGTAGCGACCGCGAGCTCCTACAATGAGCAGTTCTTC.

This clonotype was observed at least ten times. V and J are TRBV5-1 and TRBJ1-5; TRBD1 might be the D (6 bases). CDR3 length equals 15 residues. The ends were cut back, 0 bases at V and 1 base at J, with 8 bases in the middle. Germline values: CDR1 SGHRS, CDR2 YFSETQ. CDR3 sequence: CASSLGTVSNQPQHF. The DNA for the CDR3 is TGCGCCAGCAGCTTGGGGACAGTGAGCAATCAGCCCCAGCATTTT.

This clonotype was observed at least ten times. The chain joins TRBV12-3 or TRBV12-4 to TRBJ2-3, with D unresolved. The V gene lost 7 bases and the J gene lost 6 bases, with 8 bases spanning the gap. This CDR3 has 11 residues. The CDR3 loop reads CASTLDDTQYF. The CDR3 DNA reads TGTGCCAGCACTCTCGACGATACGCAGTATTTT.